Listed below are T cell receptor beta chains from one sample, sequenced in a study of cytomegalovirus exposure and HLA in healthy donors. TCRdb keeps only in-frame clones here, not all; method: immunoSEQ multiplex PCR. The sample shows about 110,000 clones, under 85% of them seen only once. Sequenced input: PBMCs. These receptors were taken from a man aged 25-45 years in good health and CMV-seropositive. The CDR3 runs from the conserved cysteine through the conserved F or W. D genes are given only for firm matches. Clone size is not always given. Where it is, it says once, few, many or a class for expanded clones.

CDR3nt: TGTGCCAGCAGCAAACCCGGAAGGGGGTTTCGGGGTGACACTGAAGCTTTCTTT; CDR3aa: CASSKPGRGFRGDTEAFF; d_gene: .; v_gene: TRBV21-1; abundance: .; j_gene: TRBJ1-1
CDR3nt: TGTGCCAGCAGCTTAGGACACACTATTGCAACTAATGAAAAACTGTTTTTT; CDR3aa: CASSLGHTIATNEKLFF; d_gene: .; v_gene: TRBV21-1; abundance: once; j_gene: TRBJ1-4
CDR3nt: TGCGCCAGCAGCTTGACAGAGAACTATGGCTACACCTTC; CDR3aa: CASSLTENYGYTF; d_gene: .; v_gene: TRBV5-1; abundance: .; j_gene: TRBJ1-2
CDR3nt: TGTGCCTGGAGTGTATATAGCCTCTCTGGAAACACCATATATTTT; CDR3aa: CAWSVYSLSGNTIYF; d_gene: .; v_gene: TRBV30; abundance: .; j_gene: TRBJ1-3
CDR3nt: TGTGCCAGTAGTCTCAGACGACAGGTCGAGGGTATCACTGAAGCTTTCTTT; CDR3aa: CASSLRRQVEGITEAFF; d_gene: .; v_gene: TRBV19; abundance: .; j_gene: TRBJ1-1
CDR3nt: TGTGCCAGCAGCTTAGTGAGAGGAGTTCAAGAGACCCAGTACTTC; CDR3aa: CASSLVRGVQETQYF; d_gene: .; v_gene: TRBV7-2; abundance: .; j_gene: TRBJ2-5
CDR3nt: TGTGCCTGGAGTGTCCCCCGCCAGGGCCCTTTTGGAAACACCATATATTTT; CDR3aa: CAWSVPRQGPFGNTIYF; d_gene: .; v_gene: TRBV30; abundance: .; j_gene: TRBJ1-3
CDR3nt: TGTGCCACCGGCAGAGCACGAGGGGGCTTTCCCCTCCACTTT; CDR3aa: CATGRARGGFPLHF; d_gene: TRBD1; v_gene: TRBV15; abundance: .; j_gene: TRBJ1-6
CDR3nt: TGTGCCAGCAGCTTAGCGGGGGGGCCGGCCAATGAGCAGTTCTTC; CDR3aa: CASSLAGGPANEQFF; d_gene: .; v_gene: TRBV7-6; abundance: few; j_gene: TRBJ2-1
CDR3nt: TGCAGCGTTGAAGGCTATAATACCGGGGAGCTGTTTTTT; CDR3aa: CSVEGYNTGELFF; d_gene: .; v_gene: TRBV29-1; abundance: .; j_gene: TRBJ2-2
CDR3nt: TGTGCCAGCTTGCGGGACAGGGGGGACACTGAAGCTTTCTTT; CDR3aa: CASLRDRGDTEAFF; d_gene: TRBD1; v_gene: TRBV2; abundance: .; j_gene: TRBJ1-1
CDR3nt: TGTGCCAGCAGCACGGGACAGGTCGAATCACCCCTCCACTTT; CDR3aa: CASSTGQVESPLHF; d_gene: TRBD1; v_gene: TRBV7-3; abundance: many; j_gene: TRBJ1-6
CDR3nt: TGCGCCAGCAGCTTGGAGGGACAGACTAACTATGGCTACACCTTC; CDR3aa: CASSLEGQTNYGYTF; d_gene: TRBD1; v_gene: TRBV5-1; abundance: .; j_gene: TRBJ1-2
CDR3nt: TGTGCCAGCAGTGAGGGACAGGCCGCTTTCTTT; CDR3aa: CASSEGQAAFF; d_gene: TRBD1; v_gene: TRBV2; abundance: once; j_gene: TRBJ1-1
CDR3nt: TGTGCCAGCAGCCCTCTCTCGGGCGAGCAGTACTTC; CDR3aa: CASSPLSGEQYF; d_gene: .; v_gene: TRBV7-6; abundance: .; j_gene: TRBJ2-7
CDR3nt: TGTGCCAGCAGCTTAGTTGGAGGGGCTGTAGCGGGAGGCTACGAGCAGTACTTC; CDR3aa: CASSLVGGAVAGGYEQYF; d_gene: TRBD2; v_gene: TRBV7-2; abundance: .; j_gene: TRBJ2-7
CDR3nt: TGCGCCAGCAGCCCTGGACAGGGGGCCTACGAGCAGTACTTC; CDR3aa: CASSPGQGAYEQYF; d_gene: TRBD1; v_gene: TRBV4-1; abundance: .; j_gene: TRBJ2-7
CDR3nt: TGTGCCAGCAGCCCAAGGACTAGCTTTATCGGGGAGCTGTTTTTT; CDR3aa: CASSPRTSFIGELFF; d_gene: TRBD2; v_gene: TRBV7-9; abundance: .; j_gene: TRBJ2-2
CDR3nt: TGTGCCAGCAGTGAGGACAGGGTCACCAATGAGCAGTTCTTC; CDR3aa: CASSEDRVTNEQFF; d_gene: TRBD1; v_gene: TRBV25-1; abundance: .; j_gene: TRBJ2-1
CDR3nt: TGTGCCAGCAGCTTCCTTCTGGAGATGAATTCACCCCTCCACTTT; CDR3aa: CASSFLLEMNSPLHF; d_gene: .; v_gene: TRBV13; abundance: .; j_gene: TRBJ1-6
CDR3nt: TGTGCCAGCGCTCCCTCCCAGGGGAGGGCCGGGGAGCTGTTTTTT; CDR3aa: CASAPSQGRAGELFF; d_gene: .; v_gene: TRBV7-8; abundance: once; j_gene: TRBJ2-2
CDR3nt: TGTTCCAGCAGCCTTCGAGGAACGACAGGGGATGAAAAACTGTTTTTT; CDR3aa: CSSSLRGTTGDEKLFF; d_gene: TRBD1; v_gene: TRBV7-9; abundance: .; j_gene: TRBJ1-4
CDR3nt: TGTGCCAGCAGCTTGAACAGATTCGAAAAACTGTTTTTT; CDR3aa: CASSLNRFEKLFF; d_gene: .; v_gene: TRBV5-6; abundance: few; j_gene: TRBJ1-4
CDR3nt: TGTGCCAGCAATCAACAGGGGGCCACCTACGAGCAGTACTTC; CDR3aa: CASNQQGATYEQYF; d_gene: TRBD1; v_gene: TRBV2; abundance: .; j_gene: TRBJ2-7
CDR3nt: TGTGCCAGCAGCCTTTCGCCTAGTGCGCACGAGCAGTACTTC; CDR3aa: CASSLSPSAHEQYF; d_gene: .; v_gene: TRBV11-3; abundance: .; j_gene: TRBJ2-7
CDR3nt: TGCGCCAGCAGCCAAGATGGGGACAGGGGCCGAGGGTCGAGCTACACCTTC; CDR3aa: CASSQDGDRGRGSSYTF; d_gene: TRBD1; v_gene: TRBV4-3; abundance: .; j_gene: TRBJ1-2
CDR3nt: TGTGCCAGCAGCGGGGGGGCACTAAATACGCAGTATTTT; CDR3aa: CASSGGALNTQYF; d_gene: .; v_gene: TRBV11-3; abundance: .; j_gene: TRBJ2-3
CDR3nt: TGTGCCAGCAGCGCCCTCGGGACAGGGCCCGGAGATACGCAGTATTTT; CDR3aa: CASSALGTGPGDTQYF; d_gene: TRBD1; v_gene: TRBV2; abundance: .; j_gene: TRBJ2-3
CDR3nt: TGTGCCAGCACCGCGCCGAACTACGAGCAGTACTTC; CDR3aa: CASTAPNYEQYF; d_gene: .; v_gene: TRBV2; abundance: once; j_gene: TRBJ2-7
CDR3nt: TGTGCCAGCAGCGAACCGACAGGCCGCAATCAGCCCCAGCATTTT; CDR3aa: CASSEPTGRNQPQHF; d_gene: .; v_gene: TRBV9; abundance: .; j_gene: TRBJ1-5
CDR3nt: TGTGCCAGCTCACCACCGGGAGCGACAGGGGAGGATGAAAAACTGTTTTTT; CDR3aa: CASSPPGATGEDEKLFF; d_gene: TRBD1; v_gene: TRBV18; abundance: .; j_gene: TRBJ1-4
CDR3nt: TGTGCCAGCAGCGCTGGGGACAGGTTCGAATACGAGCAGTACTTC; CDR3aa: CASSAGDRFEYEQYF; d_gene: TRBD1; v_gene: TRBV9; abundance: .; j_gene: TRBJ2-7
CDR3nt: TGTGCCAGCTCACCCCCATCACTAGGACGCTCGCAGTATTTT; CDR3aa: CASSPPSLGRSQYF; d_gene: .; v_gene: TRBV18; abundance: .; j_gene: TRBJ2-3
CDR3nt: TGTGCCAGTAGTATTTATCAGGACAGTCCAGATACGCAGTATTTT; CDR3aa: CASSIYQDSPDTQYF; d_gene: .; v_gene: TRBV19; abundance: .; j_gene: TRBJ2-3
CDR3nt: TGTGCCAGCAGCCAACGGCGGACAGGGCTAAATGAAAAACTGTTTTTT; CDR3aa: CASSQRRTGLNEKLFF; d_gene: TRBD1; v_gene: TRBV14; abundance: .; j_gene: TRBJ1-4
CDR3nt: TGTGCCAGCAGCTTAGCGGGGTTCTATGGCTACACCTTC; CDR3aa: CASSLAGFYGYTF; d_gene: .; v_gene: TRBV11-3; abundance: .; j_gene: TRBJ1-2
CDR3nt: TGCGCCAGCAGCTTGGCCGGGGGGACAGGGAAGACCTCCTACGAGCAGTACTTC; CDR3aa: CASSLAGGTGKTSYEQYF; d_gene: TRBD1; v_gene: TRBV5-1; abundance: .; j_gene: TRBJ2-7